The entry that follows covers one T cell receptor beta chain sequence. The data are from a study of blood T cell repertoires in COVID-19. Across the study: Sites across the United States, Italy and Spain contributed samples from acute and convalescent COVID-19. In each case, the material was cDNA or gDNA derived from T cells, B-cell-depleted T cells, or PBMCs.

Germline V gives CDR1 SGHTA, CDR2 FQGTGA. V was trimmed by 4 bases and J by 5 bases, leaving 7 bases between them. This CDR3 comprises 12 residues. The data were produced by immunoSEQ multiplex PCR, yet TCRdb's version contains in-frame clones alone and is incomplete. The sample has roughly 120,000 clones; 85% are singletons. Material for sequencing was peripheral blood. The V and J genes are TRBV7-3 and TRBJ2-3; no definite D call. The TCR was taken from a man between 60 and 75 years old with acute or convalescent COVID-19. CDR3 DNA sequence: TGTGCCAGCAGCTCCCCAGGAGATACGCAGTATTTT. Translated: CASSSPGDTQYF. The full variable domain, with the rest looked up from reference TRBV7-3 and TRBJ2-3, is GAGVSQTPSNKVTEKGKYVELRCDPISGHTALYWYRQSLGQGPEFLIYFQGTGAADDSGLPNDRFFAVRPEGSVSTLKIQRTERGDSAVYLCASSSPGDTQYFGPGTRLTVL.